The sequence of this T cell receptor beta chain was determined in a study of T-cell reconstitution after alpha-beta-depleted transplantation in children. Looked up from germline, CDR1 is SGHRS and CDR2 is YFSETQ. The CDR3 loop spans 14 amino acids. Trimming took off 4 bases at V and 3 bases at J, with 13 bases between the two ends. This clonotype was detected many times. Its matching antigen is unknown. Notes on the study in general: It was reported that alpha-beta T cells came from several hundred expanded graft clones (about two months after transplant).

TCRbeta library construction was performed incorporating unique molecular identifiers. MiXCR, applied by TCRdb to the PCR reads, yields one record per CDR3 protein. The sample consists of 200,000 to 250,000 distinct CDR3 sequences, around 9.9% of them appearing once. The gene calls are TRBV5-1 and TRBJ1-2; D not resolved. This sample comprised PBMCs, obtained before TCRalphabeta/CD19-depleted stem cell transplant. The sequence derives from a child less than two years old with acute myeloid leukemia, due to receive a stem cell transplant. Here the CDR3 DNA reads TGCGCCAGCAGCGGCGGACTCGGCGACTATGGCTACACCTTC. As protein: CASSGGLGDYGYTF.